A single sample is the source of the 23 T cell receptor beta chains below, sequenced in a study of blood T cell repertoires in COVID-19 (dated by TCRdb to 2020 to 2021). Library construction relied on the immunoSEQ multiplex PCR assay. Imported from immuneACCESS, the table was reduced by TCRdb to in-frame sequences with V and J called. These copies leave out some clones; in studies compared against another copy, an unresolved V gene accounts for under half, and the cause of the remainder is not known. Within this sample are 470,000 or so clones, with approximately 85% of them counted one time only. The ten largest make up about 3.2% of the sample. The sequencing sample was made of peripheral blood. These receptor sequences come from a human donor in a cohort sampled during active COVID-19.

V is TRBV7-8 and J is TRBJ1-5; D unresolved. The CDR3 totals 14 residues. Trimming removed 0 bases at V and 8 bases at J, with 11 bases between. The germline CDR1 and CDR2 sequences are SGHVS and FQNEAQ. The CDR3 nucleotides are TGTGCCAGCAGCTTAGCGAGAGGGAGCGAGCCCCAGCATTTT. Protein: CASSLARGSEPQHF.

The gene calls are TRBV24-1 and TRBJ2-1; the match to TRBD2 covers 15 bases. CDR1 and CDR2 from the germline V gene are KGHDR and SFDVKD. V was clipped by 4 bases and J by 1 base; unmatched bases: 13. The CDR3 spans 21 residues. CDR3 nucleotide sequence: TGTGCCACCAGTGAACATCCCTCCGGGACTAGCGGGAGGTTGTCCTACAATGAGCAGTTCTTC. The encoded protein is CATSEHPSGTSGRLSYNEQFF.

CDR3 in amino acids: CASSVDRVRAEAFF. The CDR3, as DNA: TGTGCCAGCAGTGTAGACAGGGTCCGCGCTGAAGCTTTCTTT. The chain recombines TRBV28 with TRBJ1-1; 7 nucleotides align to TRBD1. CDR3 length equals 14 residues. Germline assignment: CDR1 MDHEN and CDR2 SYDVKM. With V trimmed by 5 bases and J by 6 bases, 9 bases remained unmatched.

The J gene is TRBJ2-7, the V gene TRBV24-1, with TRBD1 matching over 11 bases. Germline CDR1 reads KGHDR; CDR2 reads SFDVKD. Unmatched junction bases numbered 8, after V lost 2 bases and J lost 6 bases. The CDR3 contains 16 residues. The CDR3 here is CATSDSRTGGYSEQYF. Here the CDR3 DNA reads TGTGCCACCAGTGATTCCCGGACAGGGGGCTACAGCGAGCAGTACTTC.

This clone was detected only once. The V gene is TRBV7-3, the J gene TRBJ2-5, with no clear D. CDR1 and CDR2 from the germline V gene are SGHTA and FQGTGA. The CDR3 is made up of 13 amino acids. The germline V and J ends were trimmed by 5 bases and 5 bases, with 12 bases remaining between them. CDR3 nucleotides: TGTGCCAGCAGCATACAGCCGGCCGAGACCCAGTACTTC. Translated, it gives CASSIQPAETQYF.

The chain has TRBV7-2 and TRBJ2-3; no clear D gene. V lost 2 bases and J 2 bases, leaving 5 bases between the germline ends. The length of the CDR3 is 13 residues. Germline CDR1 is SGHTA and CDR2 is FQGNSA. The CDR3 loop reads CASSLQVTDTQYF. The CDR3 DNA follows: TGTGCCAGCAGCTTACAGGTCACAGATACGCAGTATTTT. Looking up the rest from reference TRBV7-2 and TRBJ2-3 gives the full variable domain: GAGVSQSPSNKVTEKGKDVELRCDPISGHTALYWYRQSLGQGLEFLIYFQGNSAPDKSGLPSDRFSAERTGGSVSTLTIQRTQQEDSAVYLCASSLQVTDTQYFGPGTRLTVL.

The CDR3 reads CASSLGQGTDTQYF. CDR3 coding DNA: TGTGCCAGCTCACTAGGACAGGGCACAGATACGCAGTATTTT. V is TRBV18 and J is TRBJ2-3; 7 bases align to TRBD1. The CDR3 is made up of 14 amino acids. The germline CDR1 and CDR2 sequences are KGHSH and LQKENI. V shed 4 bases, J shed 1 base, and the junction held 2 bases outside the gene matches.

This chain joins TRBV6-5 and TRBJ1-5; no clear D gene. This CDR3 contains 14 residues. V dropped 6 bases and J dropped 5 bases, with 14 bases sitting between them. Germline loops: CDR1 MNHEY, CDR2 SVGAGI. The CDR3 sequence is CASSSLRSDQPQHF. CDR3 coding DNA: TGTGCCAGCAGCTCGCTTCGGAGCGATCAGCCCCAGCATTTT.

On this clone: A junction end diverges from the germline sequence, so it may reflect a read error. V is TRBV7-2 and J is TRBJ2-1, with 8 bases aligning to TRBD2. The CDR3 is made up of 19 amino acids. Germline V gene sequence: CDR1 SGHTA, CDR2 FQGNSA. This CDR3 reads CASSLQVASGRPSYIEQFF. In DNA form, the CDR3 reads TGTGCCAGCAGCTTACAAGTGGCTAGCGGGCGGCCGTCCTACATTGAGCAGTTCTTC. The full variable domain, its missing parts supplied by reference TRBV7-2 and TRBJ2-1, is GAGVSQSPSNKVTEKGKDVELRCDPISGHTALYWYRQSLGQGLEFLIYFQGNSAPDKSGLPSDRFSAERTGGSVSTLTIQRTQQEDSAVYLCASSLQVASGRPSYIEQFFGPGTRLTVL.

This sequence joins TRBV3-1 (or the pseudogene TRBV3-2) and TRBJ1-4; 11 nucleotides agree with TRBD1. Germline assignment: CDR1 LGHDT and CDR2 YNNKEL (reference sequence). This CDR3 has 17 amino acids. V dropped 1 base and J dropped 3; count of bases not matched to a gene: 4. CDR3 region: CASSQADRGRANEKLFF. CDR3 in DNA: TGTGCCAGCAGCCAAGCGGACAGGGGGCGAGCTAATGAAAAACTGTTTTTT.

This clone was found a few times. This sequence joins TRBV19 and TRBJ1-6, with TRBD1 matching 10 bases. Per the germline V gene, CDR1 is LNHDA and CDR2 is SQIVND (reference sequence). The CDR3 has 13 residues. The J segment lost 6 bases and the V segment lost 8 bases, leaving 1 base of the junction unmatched. This CDR3 reads CASGDRGNSPLHF. CDR3 in DNA: TGTGCCAGTGGGGACAGGGGTAATTCACCCCTCCACTTT.

Concerning this clone: The identical CDR3 is also encoded by other nucleotide sequences in the sample. The V and J genes are TRBV11-3 and TRBJ2-1, with D hard to call. Germline loops: CDR1 SGHNT, CDR2 YENEEA. V dropped 0 bases and J dropped 4 bases, with 7 bases sitting between them. The CDR3 extends over 14 amino acids. The CDR3 DNA reads TGTGCCAGCAGCTTAGACCCCAGGTACAATGAGCAGTTCTTC. Its protein is CASSLDPRYNEQFF.

V usage is TRBV6-5 and J usage is TRBJ2-7; a weak D match, TRBD2 (5 bases). Germline V CDR1 and CDR2: MNHEY, SVGAGI. CDR3 length: 13 residues. Trimming removed 6 bases at V and 4 bases at J, with 13 bases between. CDR3 bases: TGTGCCAGCAGGCCGGAGGACCTATACGAGCAGTACTTC. Translation gives CASRPEDLYEQYF.

This clone was recorded once. CDR3 DNA sequence: TGTGCCATTACCGGGACAGGGTTAGCTAACTATGGCTACACCTTC. Its translation: CAITGTGLANYGYTF. This chain connects TRBV25-1 to TRBJ1-2; 9 bases map to TRBD1. J gave up 0 bases and V 10 bases, and 9 bases lay outside the gene matches. This CDR3 contains 15 residues. CDR1 MGHDK and CDR2 SYGVNS come from the germline V gene.

V is TRBV6-5 and J is TRBJ1-2; perhaps TRBD1 as D (5 bases). This CDR3 comprises 14 residues. The germline V gene encodes CDR1 MNHEY and CDR2 SVGAGI. V lost 0 bases and J lost 4, with 9 bases in between. CDR3 loop: CASSYSGEGYGYTF. CDR3 sequence (DNA): TGTGCCAGCAGTTACTCAGGGGAAGGCTATGGCTACACCTTC.

In DNA form, the CDR3 reads TGTGCCAGCAGTTACCGAACAGGGGGCAACACTGAAGCTTTCTTT. This translates into CASSYRTGGNTEAFF. This chain uses TRBV6-5 with TRBJ1-1; 9 nucleotides align to TRBD1. V shed 2 bases and J 2 bases; nucleotides not matched to a gene: 3. In germline, CDR1 is MNHEY, CDR2 SVGAGI. The CDR3 runs to 15 residues.

This chain uses TRBV7-3 with TRBJ1-5; possible D gene TRBD1, 5 bases. The CDR3 length is 13 residues. V lost 8 bases and J lost 2, with 10 bases in between. Germline V lookup: CDR1 SGHTA, CDR2 FQGTGA. DNA of the CDR3: TGTGCCAGCCTTGGGGCCCGCAATCAGCCCCAGCATTTT. Translated, it gives CASLGARNQPQHF.

The J gene is TRBJ2-3, the V gene TRBV7-2, with TRBD2 matching over 8 bases. Germline CDR1 reads SGHTA; CDR2 reads FQGNSA. The CDR3 has 16 amino acids. The V gene end was trimmed by 0 bases and the J gene end by 5 bases; junction bases not matched to a gene: 7. The CDR3 sequence: CASSLAQASGQDTQYF. The DNA of the CDR3 is TGTGCCAGCAGCTTAGCGCAGGCTAGCGGGCAAGATACGCAGTATTTT. Full variable domain (missing parts from reference TRBV7-2 and TRBJ2-3): GAGVSQSPSNKVTEKGKDVELRCDPISGHTALYWYRQSLGQGLEFLIYFQGNSAPDKSGLPSDRFSAERTGGSVSTLTIQRTQQEDSAVYLCASSLAQASGQDTQYFGPGTRLTVL.

The chain employs TRBV30 and TRBJ2-7; 9 positions agree with TRBD1. Germline CDR1 is GTSNPN and CDR2 is SVGIG (reference sequence). This CDR3 spans 13 amino acids. V dropped 2 bases and J dropped 4; count of bases not matched to a gene: 3. CDR3 region: CAWSLDRGYEQYF. CDR3 coding DNA: TGTGCCTGGAGTTTGGACAGGGGTTACGAGCAGTACTTC.

The chain is built from TRBV6-5 and TRBJ2-3; D is perhaps TRBD2 (5 bases). In germline, CDR1 is MNHEY, CDR2 SVGAGI. This CDR3 comprises 15 residues. V lost 2 bases and J lost 0, with 9 bases in between. CDR3 sequence (DNA): TGTGCCAGCAGTTACGGTCGGACTAGCACAGATACGCAGTATTTT. Translation gives CASSYGRTSTDTQYF.

This chain's CDR3 is CASMDIGQFALHF. The CDR3 DNA is TGTGCCAGTATGGATATTGGACAGTTTGCCCTCCACTTT. This sequence joins TRBV19 and TRBJ1-6; weak D call: TRBD1 (6 bases). Trimming removed 7 bases at V and 14 bases at J, with 18 bases between. The germline V gene has CDR1 LNHDA and CDR2 SQIVND (reference sequence). The CDR3 length is 13 residues.

The CDR3 sequence: CASSSRRGIHNEQFF. The CDR3 DNA follows: TGTGCCAGCAGTTCACGCAGGGGGATCCACAATGAGCAGTTCTTC. This sequence joins TRBV28 and TRBJ2-1; TRBD1 matches at 7 bases. Germline-derived CDR1 and CDR2 are MDHEN and SYDVKM. The CDR3 sequence is 15 residues long. V was pared by 4 bases and J by 5 bases, with 8 bases of the junction left unmatched. The entire variable domain, with the rest obtained from reference TRBV28 and TRBJ2-1, is as follows: DVKVTQSSRYLVKRTGEKVFLECVQDMDHENMFWYRQDPGLGLRLIYFSYDVKMKEKGDIPEGYSVSREKKERFSLILESASTNQTSMYLCASSSRRGIHNEQFFGPGTRLTVL.

The chain uses TRBV5-5 and TRBJ1-6; 11 bases are shared with TRBD1. The CDR3 has 15 amino acids. V lost 5 bases to trimming and J lost 9 bases; unmatched junction nucleotides: 7. The germline V gene has CDR1 SGHKS and CDR2 YYEKEE (reference sequence). The CDR3 DNA reads TGTGCCAGCAGTTTCGGGACAGGGGGTAGTTCACCCCTCCACTTT. This translates into CASSFGTGGSSPLHF. The whole variable domain, filled in from reference TRBV5-5 and TRBJ1-6, reads DAGVTQSPTHLIKTRGQQVTLRCSPISGHKSVSWYQQVLGQGPQFIFQYYEKEERGRGNFPDRFSARQFPNYSSELNVNALLLGDSALYLCASSFGTGGSSPLHFGNGTRLTVT.